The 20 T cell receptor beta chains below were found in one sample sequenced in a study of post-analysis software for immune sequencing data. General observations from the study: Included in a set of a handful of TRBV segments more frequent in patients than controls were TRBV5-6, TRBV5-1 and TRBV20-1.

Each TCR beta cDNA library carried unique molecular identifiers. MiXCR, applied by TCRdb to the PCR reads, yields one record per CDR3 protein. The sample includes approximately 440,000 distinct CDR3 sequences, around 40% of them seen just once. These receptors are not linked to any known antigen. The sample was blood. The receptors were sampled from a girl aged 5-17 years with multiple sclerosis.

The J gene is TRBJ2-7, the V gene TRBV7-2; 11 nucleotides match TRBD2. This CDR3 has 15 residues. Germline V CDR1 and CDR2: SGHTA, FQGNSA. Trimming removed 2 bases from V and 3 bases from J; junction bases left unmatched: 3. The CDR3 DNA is TGTGCCAGCAGCTTATCGACTAGCGGGAACTACGAGCAGTACTTC. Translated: CASSLSTSGNYEQYF.

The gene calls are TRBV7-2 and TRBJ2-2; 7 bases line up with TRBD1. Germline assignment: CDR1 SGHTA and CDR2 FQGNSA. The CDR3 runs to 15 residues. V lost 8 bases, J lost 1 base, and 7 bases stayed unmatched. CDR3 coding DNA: TGTGCCAGCGAGGGGGCGTTGGGGAACACCGGGGAGCTGTTTTTT. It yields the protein CASEGALGNTGELFF.

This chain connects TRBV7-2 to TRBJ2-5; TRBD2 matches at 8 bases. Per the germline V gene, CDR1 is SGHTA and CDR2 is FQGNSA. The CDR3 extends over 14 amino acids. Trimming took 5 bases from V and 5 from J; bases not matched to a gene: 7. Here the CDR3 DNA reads TGTGCCAGCAGCCTGGCGGGAGGACACGAGACCCAGTACTTC. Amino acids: CASSLAGGHETQYF.

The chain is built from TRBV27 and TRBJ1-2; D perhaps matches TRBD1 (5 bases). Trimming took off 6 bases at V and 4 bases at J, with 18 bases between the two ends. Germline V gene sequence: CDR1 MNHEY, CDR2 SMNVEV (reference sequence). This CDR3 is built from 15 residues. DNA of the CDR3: TGTGCCAGCAGCGCCCTACTTGGGGGAGGCTATGGCTACACCTTC. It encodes CASSALLGGGYGYTF.

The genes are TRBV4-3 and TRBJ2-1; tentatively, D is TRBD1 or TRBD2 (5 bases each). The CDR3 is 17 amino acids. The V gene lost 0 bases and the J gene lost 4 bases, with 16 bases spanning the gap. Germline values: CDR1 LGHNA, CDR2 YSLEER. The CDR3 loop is CASSQDRRQWGYNEQFF. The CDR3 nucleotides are TGCGCCAGCAGCCAAGATAGGAGACAGTGGGGGTACAATGAGCAGTTCTTC.

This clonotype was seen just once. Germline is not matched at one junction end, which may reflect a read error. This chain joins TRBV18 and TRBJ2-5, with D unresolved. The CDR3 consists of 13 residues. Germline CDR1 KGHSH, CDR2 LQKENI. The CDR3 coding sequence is TGTGCCGGCTCCAGACTGAACCAAGAGACCCAGTACTTC. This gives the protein CAGSRLNQETQYF.

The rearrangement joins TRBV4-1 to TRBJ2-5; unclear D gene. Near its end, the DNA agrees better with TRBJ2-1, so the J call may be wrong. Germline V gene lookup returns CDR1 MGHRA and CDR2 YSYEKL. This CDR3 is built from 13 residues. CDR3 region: CASSQATRIGQFF. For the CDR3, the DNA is TGCGCCAGCAGCCAAGCAACGAGGATTGGGCAGTTCTTC.

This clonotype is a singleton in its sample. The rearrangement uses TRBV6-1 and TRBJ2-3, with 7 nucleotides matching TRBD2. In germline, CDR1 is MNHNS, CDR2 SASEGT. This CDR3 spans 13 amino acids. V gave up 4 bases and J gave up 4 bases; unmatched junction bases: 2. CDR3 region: CASSVTSADTQYF. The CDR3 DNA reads TGTGCCAGCAGTGTAACTAGCGCAGATACGCAGTATTTT.

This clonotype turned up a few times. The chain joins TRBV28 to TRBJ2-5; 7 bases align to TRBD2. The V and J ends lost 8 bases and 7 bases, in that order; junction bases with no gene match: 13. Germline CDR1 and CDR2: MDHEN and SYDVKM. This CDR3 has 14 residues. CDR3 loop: CASLEAGERGTQYF. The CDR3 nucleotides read TGTGCCAGCCTCGAGGCGGGAGAGAGGGGGACCCAGTACTTC.

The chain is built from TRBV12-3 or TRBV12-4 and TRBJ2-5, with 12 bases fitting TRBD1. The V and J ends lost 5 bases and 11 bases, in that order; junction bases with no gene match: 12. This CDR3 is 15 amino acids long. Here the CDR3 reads CASSTGDRGPYEQYF. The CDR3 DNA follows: TGTGCCAGCAGTACTGGGGACAGGGGGCCTTATGAGCAGTACTTC.

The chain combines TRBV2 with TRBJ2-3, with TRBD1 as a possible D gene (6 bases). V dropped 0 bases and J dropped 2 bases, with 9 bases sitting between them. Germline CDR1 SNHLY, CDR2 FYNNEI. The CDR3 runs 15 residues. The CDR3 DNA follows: TGTGCCAGCAGTGAAGCGGACAGACCCACAGATACGCAGTATTTT. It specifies CASSEADRPTDTQYF. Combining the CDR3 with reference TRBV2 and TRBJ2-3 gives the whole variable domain EPEVTQTPSHQVTQMGQEVILRCVPISNHLYFYWYRQILGQKVEFLVSFYNNEISEKSEIFDDQFSVERPDGSNFTLKIRSTKLEDSAMYFCASSEADRPTDTQYFGPGTRLTVL.

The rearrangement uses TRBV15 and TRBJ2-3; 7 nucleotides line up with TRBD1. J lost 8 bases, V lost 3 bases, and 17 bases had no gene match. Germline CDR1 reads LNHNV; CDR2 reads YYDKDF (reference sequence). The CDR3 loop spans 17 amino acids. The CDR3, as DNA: TGTGCCACCAGCAGGGGTTACCGGGACAGCCTCGCGGGTACGCAGTATTTT. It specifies CATSRGYRDSLAGTQYF.

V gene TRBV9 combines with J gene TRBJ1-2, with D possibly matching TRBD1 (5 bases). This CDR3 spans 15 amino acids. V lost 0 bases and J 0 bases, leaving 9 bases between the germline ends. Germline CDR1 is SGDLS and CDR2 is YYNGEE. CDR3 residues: CASSVGTTANYGYTF. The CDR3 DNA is TGTGCCAGCAGCGTAGGGACGACAGCTAACTATGGCTACACCTTC. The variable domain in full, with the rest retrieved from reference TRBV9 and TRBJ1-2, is DSGVTQTPKHLITATGQRVTLRCSPRSGDLSVYWYQQSLDQGLQFLIQYYNGEERAKGNILERFSAQQFPDLHSELNLSSLELGDSALYFCASSVGTTANYGYTFGSGTRLTVV.

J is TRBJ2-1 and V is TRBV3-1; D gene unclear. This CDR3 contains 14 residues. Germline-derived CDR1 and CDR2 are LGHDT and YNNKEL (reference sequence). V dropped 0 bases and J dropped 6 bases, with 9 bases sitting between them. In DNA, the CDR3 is TGTGCCAGCAGCCAAGATATGACGGGCAATGAGCAGTTCTTC. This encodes CASSQDMTGNEQFF.

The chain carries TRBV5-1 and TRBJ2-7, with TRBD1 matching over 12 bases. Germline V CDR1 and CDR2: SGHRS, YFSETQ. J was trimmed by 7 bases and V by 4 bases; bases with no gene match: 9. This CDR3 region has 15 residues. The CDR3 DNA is TGCGCCAGCAGCCGACCCGGGACAGGGGGCGGAGAGCAGTACTTC. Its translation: CASSRPGTGGGEQYF.

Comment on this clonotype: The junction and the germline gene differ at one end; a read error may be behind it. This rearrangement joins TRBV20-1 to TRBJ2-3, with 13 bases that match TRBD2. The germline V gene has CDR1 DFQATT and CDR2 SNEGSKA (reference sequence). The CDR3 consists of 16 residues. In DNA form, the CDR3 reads TGCAATGCTAGGGGGGGACTAGCGGGGAACACAGATACGCAGTATTTT. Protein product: CNARGGLAGNTDTQYF.

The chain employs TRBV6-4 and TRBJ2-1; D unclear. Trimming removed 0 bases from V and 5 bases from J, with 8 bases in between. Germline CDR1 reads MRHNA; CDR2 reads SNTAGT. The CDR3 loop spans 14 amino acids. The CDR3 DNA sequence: TGTGCCAGCAGTGACTCCCCGGAACACAATGAGCAGTTCTTC. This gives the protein CASSDSPEHNEQFF.

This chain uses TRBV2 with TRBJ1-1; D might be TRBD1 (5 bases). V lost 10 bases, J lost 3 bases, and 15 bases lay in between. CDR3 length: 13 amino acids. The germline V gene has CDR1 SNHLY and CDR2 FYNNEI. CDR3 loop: CAMTRDVDTEAFF. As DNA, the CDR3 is TGTGCCATGACACGGGACGTTGACACTGAAGCTTTCTTT.

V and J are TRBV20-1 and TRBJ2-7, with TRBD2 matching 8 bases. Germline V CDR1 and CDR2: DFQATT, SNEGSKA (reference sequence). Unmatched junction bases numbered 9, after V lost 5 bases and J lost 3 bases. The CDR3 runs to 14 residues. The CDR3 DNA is TGCAGTGCTTCCGCCTCAGCGGGAGACTACGAGCAGTACTTC. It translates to CSASASAGDYEQYF.

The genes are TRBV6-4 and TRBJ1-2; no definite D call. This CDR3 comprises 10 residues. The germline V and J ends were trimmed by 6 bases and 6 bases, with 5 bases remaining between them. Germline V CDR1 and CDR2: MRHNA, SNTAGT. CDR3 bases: TGTGCCAGCAGAGATCATGGCTACACCTTC. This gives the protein CASRDHGYTF.